The clone carrying this TCR beta chain was seen many times. Its antigen remains unidentified. CDR3 length equals 14 residues. The V and J ends lost 7 bases and 6 bases respectively, with 15 bases between them. The data belong to a study of T cells in Graves' hyperthyroidism and ophthalmopathy. The CDR3 regions of TCR beta were amplified from RNA transcripts. Carried out on the TCR CDR3, a first-round RT-PCR used the HTBI primer set. TCRdb processed the multiplex PCR reads anew with MiXCR; each CDR3 protein has one entry. Altogether under 300,000 distinct CDR3 sequences are present, roughly 15% being singletons, with the ten largest covering around 30%. Each diagnosis drew on symptoms, thyroxine, TRAb, thyroid ultrasound and orbital computed tomography findings. Preceding any ophthalmopathy symptoms, the blood sample dates from first hyperthyroidism diagnosis. Study results and limitations: A median about 6.2 months before onset, the model predicted ophthalmopathy. Blood also held most thyroid clonotypes expanded beyond 0.001.

Material: blood. The sequence derives from a woman aged 50 to 65 with Graves' hyperthyroidism that later progressed to Graves' ophthalmopathy. J is TRBJ2-2 and V is TRBV12-3 or TRBV12-4; tentative D call: TRBD2 (6 bases). The CDR3 loop is CASTWDSIAGELFF. CDR3 sequence (DNA): TGTGCCAGCACCTGGGACTCAATCGCCGGGGAGCTGTTTTTT.